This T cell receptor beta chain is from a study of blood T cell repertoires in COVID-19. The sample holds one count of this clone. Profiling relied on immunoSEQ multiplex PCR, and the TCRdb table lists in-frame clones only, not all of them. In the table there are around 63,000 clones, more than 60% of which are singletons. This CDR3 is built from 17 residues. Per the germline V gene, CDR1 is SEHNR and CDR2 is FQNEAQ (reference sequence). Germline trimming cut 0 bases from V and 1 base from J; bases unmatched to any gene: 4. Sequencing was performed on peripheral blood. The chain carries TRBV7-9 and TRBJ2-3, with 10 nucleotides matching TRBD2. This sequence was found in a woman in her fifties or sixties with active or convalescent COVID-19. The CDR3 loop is CASSLALTSGGTDTQYF. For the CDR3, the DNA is TGTGCCAGCAGCTTAGCGCTTACTAGCGGGGGCACAGATACGCAGTATTTT. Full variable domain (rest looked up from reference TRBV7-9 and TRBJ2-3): DTGVSQNPRHKITKRGQNVTFRCDPISEHNRLYWYRQTLGQGPEFLTYFQNEAQLEKSRLLSDRFSAERPKGSFSTLEIQRTEQGDSAMYLCASSLALTSGGTDTQYFGPGTRLTVL.